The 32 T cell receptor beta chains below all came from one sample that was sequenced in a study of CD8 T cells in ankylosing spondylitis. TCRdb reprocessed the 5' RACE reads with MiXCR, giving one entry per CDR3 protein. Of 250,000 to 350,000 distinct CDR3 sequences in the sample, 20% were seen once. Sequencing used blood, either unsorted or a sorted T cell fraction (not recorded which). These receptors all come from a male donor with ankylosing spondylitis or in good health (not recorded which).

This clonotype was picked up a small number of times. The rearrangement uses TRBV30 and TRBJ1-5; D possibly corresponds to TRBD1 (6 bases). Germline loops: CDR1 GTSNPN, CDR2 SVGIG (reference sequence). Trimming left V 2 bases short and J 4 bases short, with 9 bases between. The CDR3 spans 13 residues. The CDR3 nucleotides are TGTGCCTGGAGTCCTCAGGGGAATCAGCCCCAGCATTTT. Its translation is CAWSPQGNQPQHF.

The CDR3 DNA reads as TGTGCCAGCAGCCAAGGTTGGGCAAGCACAGATACGCAGTATTTT. Translating gives CASSQGWASTDTQYF. This rearrangement joins TRBV4-2 to TRBJ2-3; D not certain. Trimming took 1 base from V and 0 from J, leaving 8 bases between them. Germline V gene sequence: CDR1 LGHNA, CDR2 YNFKEQ. The CDR3 is 15 amino acids.

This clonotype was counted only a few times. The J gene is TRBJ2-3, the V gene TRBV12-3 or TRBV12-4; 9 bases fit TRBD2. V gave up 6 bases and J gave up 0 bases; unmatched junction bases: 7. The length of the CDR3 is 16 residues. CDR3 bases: TGTGCCAGCAGCCCAGCGGGAGGCACCAGCACAGATACGCAGTATTTT. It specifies CASSPAGGTSTDTQYF.

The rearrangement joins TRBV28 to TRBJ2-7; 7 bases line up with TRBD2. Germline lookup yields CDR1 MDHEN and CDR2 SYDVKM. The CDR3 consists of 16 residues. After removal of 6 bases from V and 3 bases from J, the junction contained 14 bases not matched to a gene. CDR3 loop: CASSGSGAGRFYEQYV. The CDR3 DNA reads TGTGCCAGCAGCGGTAGCGGAGCGGGGAGGTTCTACGAGCAGTACGTC.

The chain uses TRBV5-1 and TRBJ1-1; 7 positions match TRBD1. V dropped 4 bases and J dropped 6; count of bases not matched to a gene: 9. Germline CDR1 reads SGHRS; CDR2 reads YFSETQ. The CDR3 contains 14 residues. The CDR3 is CASSLRDSIAEAFF. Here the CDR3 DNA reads TGCGCCAGCAGCCTCCGGGACAGTATAGCTGAAGCTTTCTTT.

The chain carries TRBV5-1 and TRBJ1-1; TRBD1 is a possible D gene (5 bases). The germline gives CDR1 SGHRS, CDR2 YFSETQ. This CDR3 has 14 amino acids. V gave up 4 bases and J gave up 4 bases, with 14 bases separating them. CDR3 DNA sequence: TGCGCCAGCAGCCTGACACAGGTGGCCACTGAAGCTTTCTTT. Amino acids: CASSLTQVATEAFF.

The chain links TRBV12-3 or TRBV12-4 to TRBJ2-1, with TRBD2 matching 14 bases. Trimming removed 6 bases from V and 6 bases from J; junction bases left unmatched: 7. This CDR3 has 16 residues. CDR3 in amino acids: CASSRHGLAGGNEQFF. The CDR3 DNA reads TGTGCCAGCAGCCGACATGGACTAGCGGGGGGCAATGAGCAGTTCTTC.

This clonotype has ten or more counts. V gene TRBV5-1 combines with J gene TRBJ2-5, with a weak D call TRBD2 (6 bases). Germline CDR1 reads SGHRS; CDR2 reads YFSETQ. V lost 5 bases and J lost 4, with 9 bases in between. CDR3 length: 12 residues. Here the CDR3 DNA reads TGCGCCAGCAGACGGGACTTAGAGACCCAGTACTTC. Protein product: CASRRDLETQYF.

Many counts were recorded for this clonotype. The CDR3 DNA sequence: TGCGCCAGCAGAGGGCAGGAGAATCAGCCCCAGCATTTT. Protein: CASRGQENQPQHF. The J gene is TRBJ1-5, the V gene TRBV5-1; no clear D. CDR3 length: 13 residues. The germline V and J ends were trimmed by 5 bases and 4 bases, with 10 bases remaining between them. CDR1 SGHRS and CDR2 YFSETQ come from the germline V gene.

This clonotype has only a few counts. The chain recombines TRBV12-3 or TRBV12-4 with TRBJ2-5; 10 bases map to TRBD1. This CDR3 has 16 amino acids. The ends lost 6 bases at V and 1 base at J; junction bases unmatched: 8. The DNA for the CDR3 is TGTGCCAGCAGCCGGGGACAGGGGACCCTCCAAGAGACCCAGTACTTC. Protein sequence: CASSRGQGTLQETQYF.

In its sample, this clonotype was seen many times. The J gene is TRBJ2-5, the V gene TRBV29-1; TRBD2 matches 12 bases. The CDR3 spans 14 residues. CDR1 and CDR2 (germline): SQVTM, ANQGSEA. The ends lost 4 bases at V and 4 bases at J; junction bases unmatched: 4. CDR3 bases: TGCAGCGTTGGACTAGCGGGAGTTTTAGAGACCCAGTACTTC. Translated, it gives CSVGLAGVLETQYF.

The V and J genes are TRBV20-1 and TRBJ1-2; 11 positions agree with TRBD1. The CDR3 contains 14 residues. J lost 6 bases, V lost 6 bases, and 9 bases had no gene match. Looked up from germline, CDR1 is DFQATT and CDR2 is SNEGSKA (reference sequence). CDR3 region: CSASDRDRGNGYTF. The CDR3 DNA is TGCAGTGCGTCCGATCGGGACAGGGGGAATGGCTACACCTTC.

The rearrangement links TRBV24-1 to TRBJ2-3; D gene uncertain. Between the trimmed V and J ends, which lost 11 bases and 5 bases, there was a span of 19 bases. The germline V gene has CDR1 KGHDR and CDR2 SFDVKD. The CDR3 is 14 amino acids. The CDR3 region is CASSANFYGDTQYF. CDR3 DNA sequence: TGTGCCAGCTCAGCGAACTTTTATGGAGATACGCAGTATTTT.

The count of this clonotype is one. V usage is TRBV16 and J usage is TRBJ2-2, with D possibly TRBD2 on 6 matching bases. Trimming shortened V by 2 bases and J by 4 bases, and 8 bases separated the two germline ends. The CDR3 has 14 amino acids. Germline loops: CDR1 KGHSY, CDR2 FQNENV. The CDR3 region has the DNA TGTGCCAGCAGCCAACTAGCGAGCACCGGGGAGCTGTTTTTT. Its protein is CASSQLASTGELFF.

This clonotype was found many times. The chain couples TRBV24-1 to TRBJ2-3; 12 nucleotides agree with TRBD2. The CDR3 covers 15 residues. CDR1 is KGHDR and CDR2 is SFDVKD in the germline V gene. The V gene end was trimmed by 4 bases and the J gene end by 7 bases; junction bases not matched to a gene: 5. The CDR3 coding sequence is TGTGCCACCAGTGACGAGACTAGCGGGAGAAATACGCAGTATTTT. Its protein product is CATSDETSGRNTQYF.

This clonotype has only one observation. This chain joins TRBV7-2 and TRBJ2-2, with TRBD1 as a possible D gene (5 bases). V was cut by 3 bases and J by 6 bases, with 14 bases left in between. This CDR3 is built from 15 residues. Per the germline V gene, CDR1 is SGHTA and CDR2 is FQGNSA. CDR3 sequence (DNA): TGTGCCAGCAGCTTTAGACAGCCTCTACCCGGGGAGCTGTTTTTT. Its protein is CASSFRQPLPGELFF.

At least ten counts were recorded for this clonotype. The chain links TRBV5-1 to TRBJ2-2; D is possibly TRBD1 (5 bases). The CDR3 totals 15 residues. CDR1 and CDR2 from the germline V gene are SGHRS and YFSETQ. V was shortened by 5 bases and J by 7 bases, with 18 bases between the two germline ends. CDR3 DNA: TGCGCCAGCAGACTCGACAGCCCCCAGGGCGGGGAGCTGTTTTTT. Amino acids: CASRLDSPQGGELFF. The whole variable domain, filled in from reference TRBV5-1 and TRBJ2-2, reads KAGVTQTPRYLIKTRGQQVTLSCSPISGHRSVSWYQQTPGQGLQFLFEYFSETQRNKGNFPGRFSGRQFSNSRSEMNVSTLELGDSALYLCASRLDSPQGGELFFGEGSRLTVL.

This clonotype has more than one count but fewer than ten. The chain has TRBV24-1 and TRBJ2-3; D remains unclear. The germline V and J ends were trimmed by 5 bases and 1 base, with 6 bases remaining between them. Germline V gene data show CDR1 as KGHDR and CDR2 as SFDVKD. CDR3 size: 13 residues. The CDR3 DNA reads TGTGCCACCAGTGCACCAGGCACAGATACGCAGTATTTT. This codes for CATSAPGTDTQYF.

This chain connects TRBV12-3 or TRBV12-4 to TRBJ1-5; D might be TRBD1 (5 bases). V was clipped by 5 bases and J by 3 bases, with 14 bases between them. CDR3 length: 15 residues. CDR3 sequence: CASSPRAGYNQPQHF. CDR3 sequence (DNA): TGTGCCAGCAGTCCTCGGGCAGGGTACAATCAGCCCCAGCATTTT.

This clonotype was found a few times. The CDR3 DNA reads TGCGCCAGCAGCTCCGGGACTAGCGGCCCCGGGGAGCTGTTTTTT. Residues: CASSSGTSGPGELFF. The gene calls are TRBV5-1 and TRBJ2-2, with 11 nucleotides matching TRBD2. The germline gives CDR1 SGHRS, CDR2 YFSETQ. CDR3 size: 15 residues. V shed 3 bases and J 6 bases; nucleotides not matched to a gene: 4.

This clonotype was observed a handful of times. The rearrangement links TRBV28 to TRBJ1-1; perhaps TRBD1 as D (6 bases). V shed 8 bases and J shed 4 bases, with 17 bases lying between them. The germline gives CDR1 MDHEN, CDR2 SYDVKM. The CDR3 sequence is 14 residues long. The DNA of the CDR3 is TGTGCCAGCGGAAAAGGGGGGCGCGTCACTGAAGCTTTCTTT. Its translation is CASGKGGRVTEAFF.

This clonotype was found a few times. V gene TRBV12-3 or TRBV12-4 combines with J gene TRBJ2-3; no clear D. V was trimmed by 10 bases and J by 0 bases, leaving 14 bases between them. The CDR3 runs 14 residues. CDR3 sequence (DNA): TGTGCCACAGCCCGCGATTCTAGCACAGATACGCAGTATTTT. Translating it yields CATARDSSTDTQYF.

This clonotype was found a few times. CDR3: CASSHGTDRQPQHF. As DNA, the CDR3 is TGTGCCAGCAGCCACGGGACAGACCGACAGCCCCAGCATTTT. The chain is built from TRBV3-1 and TRBJ1-5; 7 nucleotides match TRBD1. Germline V gives CDR1 LGHDT, CDR2 YNNKEL (reference sequence). CDR3 length equals 14 residues. J lost 7 bases, V lost 3 bases, and 6 bases had no gene match.

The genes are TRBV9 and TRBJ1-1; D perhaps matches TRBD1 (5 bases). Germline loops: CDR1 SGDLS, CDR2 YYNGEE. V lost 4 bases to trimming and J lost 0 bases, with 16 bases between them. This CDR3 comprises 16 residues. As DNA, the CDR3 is TGTGCCAGCAGCCCAACCTTGGGGACCGTGAACACTGAAGCTTTCTTT. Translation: CASSPTLGTVNTEAFF.

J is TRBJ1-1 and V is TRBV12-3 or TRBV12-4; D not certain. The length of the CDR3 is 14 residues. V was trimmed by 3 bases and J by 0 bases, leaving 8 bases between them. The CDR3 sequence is CASSFSTVNTEAFF. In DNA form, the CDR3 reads TGTGCCAGCAGTTTTTCTACAGTGAACACTGAAGCTTTCTTT.

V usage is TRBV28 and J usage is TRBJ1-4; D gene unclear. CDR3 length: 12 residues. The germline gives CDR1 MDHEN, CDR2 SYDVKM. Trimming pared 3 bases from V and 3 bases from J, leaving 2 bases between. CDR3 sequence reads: CASSLPNEKLFF. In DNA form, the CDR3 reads TGTGCCAGCAGTTTGCCTAATGAAAAACTGTTTTTT.

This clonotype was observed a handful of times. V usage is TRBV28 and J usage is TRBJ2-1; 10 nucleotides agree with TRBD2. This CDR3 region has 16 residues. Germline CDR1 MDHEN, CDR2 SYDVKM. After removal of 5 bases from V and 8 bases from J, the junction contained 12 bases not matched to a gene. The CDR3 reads CASSVPELAGLDEQFF. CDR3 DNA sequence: TGTGCCAGCAGTGTCCCCGAACTAGCGGGACTCGATGAGCAGTTCTTC.

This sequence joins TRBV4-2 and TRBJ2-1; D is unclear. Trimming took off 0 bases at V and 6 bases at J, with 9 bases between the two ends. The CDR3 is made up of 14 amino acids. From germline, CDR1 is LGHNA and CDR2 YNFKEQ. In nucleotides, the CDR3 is TGTGCCAGCAGCCAAGATAGATCTAGCAATGAGCAGTTCTTC. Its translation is CASSQDRSSNEQFF.

This CDR3 reads CASSVGIVGSGELFF. CDR3 DNA sequence: TGTGCCAGCAGCGTAGGGATTGTGGGTTCCGGGGAGCTGTTTTTT. The chain couples TRBV9 to TRBJ2-2; D remains ambiguous. The germline V gene encodes CDR1 SGDLS and CDR2 YYNGEE. CDR3 size: 15 residues. V dropped 0 bases and J dropped 6 bases, with 12 bases sitting between them.

CDR3 sequence reads: CSVEGQDDMNTEAFF. CDR3 nucleotide sequence: TGCAGCGTTGAGGGACAGGACGACATGAACACTGAAGCTTTCTTT. The V and J genes are TRBV29-1 and TRBJ1-1, with 8 bases lining up with TRBD1. Trimming at V came to 3 bases and at J to 0 bases, leaving 6 bases not matched to a gene. Germline CDR1 reads SQVTM; CDR2 reads ANQGSEA. The CDR3 covers 15 residues.

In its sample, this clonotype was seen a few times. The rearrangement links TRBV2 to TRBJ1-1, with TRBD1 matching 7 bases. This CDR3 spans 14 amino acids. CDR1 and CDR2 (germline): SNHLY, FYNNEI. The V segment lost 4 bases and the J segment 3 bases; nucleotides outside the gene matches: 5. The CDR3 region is CASSGWDRDTEAFF. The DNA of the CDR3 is TGTGCCAGCAGTGGGTGGGACAGAGACACTGAAGCTTTCTTT.

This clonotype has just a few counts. The CDR3, as DNA: TGTGCCAGCAGCCAAGGACTAGCGGGACCCCTTCAGCAGTTCTTC. This encodes CASSQGLAGPLQQFF. V is TRBV3-1 and J is TRBJ2-1; TRBD2 agrees at 11 bases. Germline V gene lookup returns CDR1 LGHDT and CDR2 YNNKEL (reference sequence). V trimming: 1 base; J trimming: 11 bases; junction bases outside the gene matches: 7. This CDR3 is 15 amino acids long.